This T cell receptor (beta chain) was obtained from a study of liver allograft versus peripheral blood T cells. The wider study: Repertoires of T cell receptors in transplanted livers were compared with recipients' peripheral blood repertoires.

Study-wide results and caveats: Liver allograft T cell receptor repertoires were reported to differ from peripheral blood repertoires.

Trimming cost V 4 bases and J 5 bases, with 17 bases left between them. Germline assignment: CDR1 MNHEY and CDR2 SMNVEV (reference sequence). The CDR3 is made up of 15 amino acids. TCRdb redid the calling of the reads with MiXCR, one entry per CDR3 protein. The profile shows about 13,000 distinct CDR3 sequences, approximately 17% of them singletons. This clonotype is medium-sized. Its antigen remains unknown. The sequence came from a human patient who had a liver transplant. Some T cells could come from the graft donor. The chain is built from TRBV27 and TRBJ1-1; a weak D match, TRBD1 (6 bases). CDR3 protein: CASSYKGGGQTEAFF. For the CDR3, the DNA is TGTGCCAGCAGTTACAAGGGGGGGGGTCAAACTGAAGCTTTCTTT.